Listed here is a single T cell receptor (beta chain). The CDR3 totals 15 residues. The germline gives CDR1 SGHNT, CDR2 YYREEE (reference sequence). V shed 3 bases and J shed 5 bases, with 14 bases lying between them. The data were taken from a study of blood T cell repertoires in COVID-19. Study-level information: Samples came from the United States, Italy and Spain, spanning acute and convalescent COVID-19.

Here immunoSEQ multiplex PCR was the method, and the copy in TCRdb shows in-frame clones only, minus some. The table includes 85,000 to 110,000 clones, approximately 89% detected once. The V gene is TRBV5-4, the J gene TRBJ2-2, with a weak D call TRBD1 (5 bases). What was sequenced was peripheral blood. This sequence originates from an elderly woman in a cohort sampled during active COVID-19. The CDR3 coding sequence is TGTGCCAGCAGCTCCCACGACAGAGATACCGGGGAGCTGTTTTTT. This gives the protein CASSSHDRDTGELFF.